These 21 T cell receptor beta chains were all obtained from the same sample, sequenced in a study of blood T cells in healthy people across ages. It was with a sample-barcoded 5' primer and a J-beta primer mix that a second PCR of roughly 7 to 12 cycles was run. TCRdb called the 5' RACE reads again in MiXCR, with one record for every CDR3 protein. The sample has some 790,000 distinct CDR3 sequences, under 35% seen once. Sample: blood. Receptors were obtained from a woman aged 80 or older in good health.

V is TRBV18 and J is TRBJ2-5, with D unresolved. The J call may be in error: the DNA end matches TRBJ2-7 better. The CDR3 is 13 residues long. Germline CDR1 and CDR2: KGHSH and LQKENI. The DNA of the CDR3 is TGTGCCAGCTCACTTCGAACTACGATCGAGCAGTACTTC. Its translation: CASSLRTTIEQYF.

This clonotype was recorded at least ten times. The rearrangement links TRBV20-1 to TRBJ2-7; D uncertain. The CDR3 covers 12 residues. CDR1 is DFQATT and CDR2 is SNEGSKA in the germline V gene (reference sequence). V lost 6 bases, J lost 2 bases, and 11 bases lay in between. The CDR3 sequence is CSASTQTYEQYF. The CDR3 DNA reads TGCAGTGCCTCGACACAGACCTACGAGCAGTACTTC.

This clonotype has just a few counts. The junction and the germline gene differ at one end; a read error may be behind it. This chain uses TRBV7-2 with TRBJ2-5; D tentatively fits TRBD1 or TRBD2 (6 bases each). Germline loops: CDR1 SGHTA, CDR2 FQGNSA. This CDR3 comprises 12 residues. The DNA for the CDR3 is TGTGCCAGCGGCTTAGGAGGGGGGACCCAGTACTTC. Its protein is CASGLGGGTQYF.

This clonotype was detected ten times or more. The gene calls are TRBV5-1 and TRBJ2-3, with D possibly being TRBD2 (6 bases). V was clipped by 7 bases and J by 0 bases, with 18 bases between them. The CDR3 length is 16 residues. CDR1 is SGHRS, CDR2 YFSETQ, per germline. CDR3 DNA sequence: TGCGCCAGCCGCCCCGGGAGCGGGCTCAGCACAGATACGCAGTATTTT. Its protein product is CASRPGSGLSTDTQYF.

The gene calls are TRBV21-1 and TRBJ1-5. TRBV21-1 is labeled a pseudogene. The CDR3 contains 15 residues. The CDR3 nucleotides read TGTGCCAGCAGCAAGATACATATTTGGAATCAGCCCCAGCATTTT. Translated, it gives CASSKIHIWNQPQHF.

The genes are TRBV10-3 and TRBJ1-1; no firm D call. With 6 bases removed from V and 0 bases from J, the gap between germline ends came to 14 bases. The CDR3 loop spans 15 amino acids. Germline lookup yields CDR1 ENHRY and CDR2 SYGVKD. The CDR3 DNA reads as TGTGCCATCAGGGAAGGACGGAACCTGAACACTGAAGCTTTCTTT. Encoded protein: CAIREGRNLNTEAFF.

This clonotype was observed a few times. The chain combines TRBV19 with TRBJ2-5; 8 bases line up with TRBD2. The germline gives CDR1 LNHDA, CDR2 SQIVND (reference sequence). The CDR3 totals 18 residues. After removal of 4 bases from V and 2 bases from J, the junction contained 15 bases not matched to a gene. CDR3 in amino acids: CASSTSFAGGARQETQYF. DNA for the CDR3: TGTGCCAGTAGTACCTCTTTCGCCGGGGGGGCGAGGCAAGAGACCCAGTACTTC.

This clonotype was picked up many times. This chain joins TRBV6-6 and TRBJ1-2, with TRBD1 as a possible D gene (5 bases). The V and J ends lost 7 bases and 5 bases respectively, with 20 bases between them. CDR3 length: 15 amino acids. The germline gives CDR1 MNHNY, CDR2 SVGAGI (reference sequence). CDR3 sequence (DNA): TGTGCCAGCATCCACAGCGGGGGGGTAAAATATGGCTACACCTTC. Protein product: CASIHSGGVKYGYTF.

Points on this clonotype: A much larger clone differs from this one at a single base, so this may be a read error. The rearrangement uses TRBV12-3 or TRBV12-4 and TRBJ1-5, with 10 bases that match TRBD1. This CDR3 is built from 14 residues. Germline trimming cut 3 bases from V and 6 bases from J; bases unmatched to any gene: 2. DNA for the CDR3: TGTGCCAGCAGTTTCGACAGGGGGCGTCAGCCCCAGCATTTT. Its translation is CASSFDRGRQPQHF.

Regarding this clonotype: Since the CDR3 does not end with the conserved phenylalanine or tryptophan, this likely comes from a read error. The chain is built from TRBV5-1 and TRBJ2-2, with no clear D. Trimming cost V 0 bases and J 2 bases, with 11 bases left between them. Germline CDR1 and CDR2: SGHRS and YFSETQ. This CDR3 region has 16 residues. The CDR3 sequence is CASSLVAGDNTGELFL. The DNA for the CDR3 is TGCGCCAGCAGCTTGGTCGCAGGCGACAACACCGGGGAGCTGTTTTTG.

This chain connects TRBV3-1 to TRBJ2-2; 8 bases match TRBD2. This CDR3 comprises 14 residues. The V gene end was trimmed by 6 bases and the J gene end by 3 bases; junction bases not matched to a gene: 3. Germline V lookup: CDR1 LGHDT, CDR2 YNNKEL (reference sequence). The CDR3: CASSQRGYTGELFF. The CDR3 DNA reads TGTGCCAGCAGTCAGCGGGGGTACACCGGGGAGCTGTTTTTT.

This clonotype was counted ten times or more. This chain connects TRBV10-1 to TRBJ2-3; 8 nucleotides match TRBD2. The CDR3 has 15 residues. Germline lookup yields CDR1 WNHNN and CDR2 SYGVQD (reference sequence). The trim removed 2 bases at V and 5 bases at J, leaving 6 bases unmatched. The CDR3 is CASSEPGGAGDTQYF. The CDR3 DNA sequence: TGCGCCAGCAGTGAGCCCGGGGGGGCGGGAGATACGCAGTATTTT.

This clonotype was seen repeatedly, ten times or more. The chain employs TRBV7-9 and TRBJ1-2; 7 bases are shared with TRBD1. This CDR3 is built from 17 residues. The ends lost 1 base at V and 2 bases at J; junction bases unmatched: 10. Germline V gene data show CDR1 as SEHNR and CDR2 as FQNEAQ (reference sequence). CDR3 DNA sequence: TGTGCCAGCAGCTTAGGGATTTCGGGACAGATAAACTATGGCTACACCTTC. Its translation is CASSLGISGQINYGYTF.

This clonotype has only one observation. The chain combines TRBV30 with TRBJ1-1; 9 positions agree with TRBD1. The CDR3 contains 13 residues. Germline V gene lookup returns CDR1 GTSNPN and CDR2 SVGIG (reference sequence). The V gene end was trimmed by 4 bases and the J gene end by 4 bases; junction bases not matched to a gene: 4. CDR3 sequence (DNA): TGTGCCTGGAAACAGGGGGCTAGCACTGAAGCTTTCTTT. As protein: CAWKQGASTEAFF.

The CDR3 reads CAWGQGAEAFF. The DNA for the CDR3 is TGTGCCTGGGGACAGGGGGCGGAAGCTTTCTTT. This sequence joins TRBV30 and TRBJ1-1; the match to TRBD1 covers 11 bases. The CDR3 extends over 11 amino acids. V lost 5 bases, J lost 8 bases, and 1 base stayed unmatched. Per the germline V gene, CDR1 is GTSNPN and CDR2 is SVGIG (reference sequence).

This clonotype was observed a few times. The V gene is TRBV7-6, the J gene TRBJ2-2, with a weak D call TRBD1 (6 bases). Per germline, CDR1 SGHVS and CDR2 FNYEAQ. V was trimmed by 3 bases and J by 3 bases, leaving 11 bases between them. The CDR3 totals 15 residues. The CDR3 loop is CASSFMGADTGELFF. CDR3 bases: TGTGCCAGCAGCTTTATGGGGGCTGACACCGGGGAGCTGTTTTTT.

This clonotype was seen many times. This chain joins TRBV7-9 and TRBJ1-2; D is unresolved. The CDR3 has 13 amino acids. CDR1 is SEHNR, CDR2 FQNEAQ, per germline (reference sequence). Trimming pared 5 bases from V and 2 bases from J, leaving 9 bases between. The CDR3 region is CASSPTPNYGYTF. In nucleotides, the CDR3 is TGTGCCAGCAGCCCGACTCCGAACTATGGCTACACCTTC.

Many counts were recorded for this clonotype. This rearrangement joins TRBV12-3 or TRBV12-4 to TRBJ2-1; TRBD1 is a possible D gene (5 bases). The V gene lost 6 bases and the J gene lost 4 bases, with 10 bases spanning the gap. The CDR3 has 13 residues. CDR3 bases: TGTGCCAGCAGGGCAGGGCTTTACAATGAGCAGTTCTTC. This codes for CASRAGLYNEQFF.

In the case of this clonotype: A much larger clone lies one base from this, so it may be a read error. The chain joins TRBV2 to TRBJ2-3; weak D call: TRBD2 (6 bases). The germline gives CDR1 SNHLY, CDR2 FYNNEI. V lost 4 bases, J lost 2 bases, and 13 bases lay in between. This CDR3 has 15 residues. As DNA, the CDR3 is TGTGCCAGCAGTGGACTAGTGGCCCCCACAGATACGCAGTATTTT. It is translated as CASSGLVAPTDTQYF.

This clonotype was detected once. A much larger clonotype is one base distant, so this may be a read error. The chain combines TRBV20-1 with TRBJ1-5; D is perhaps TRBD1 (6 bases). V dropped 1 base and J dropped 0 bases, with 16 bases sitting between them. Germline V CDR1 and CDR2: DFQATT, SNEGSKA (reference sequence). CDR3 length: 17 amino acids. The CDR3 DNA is TGCAGTGCTAGAGGGAGGGGGGCAGTCTATAGCAATCAGCCCCAGCATTTT. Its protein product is CSARGRGAVYSNQPQHF.

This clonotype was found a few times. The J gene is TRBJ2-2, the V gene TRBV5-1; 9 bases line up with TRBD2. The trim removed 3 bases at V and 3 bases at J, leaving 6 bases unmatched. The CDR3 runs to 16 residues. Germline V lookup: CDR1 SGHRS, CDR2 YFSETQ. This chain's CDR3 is CASSSKTSGHTGELFF. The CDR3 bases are TGCGCCAGCAGCTCAAAGACTAGCGGACACACCGGGGAGCTGTTTTTT.